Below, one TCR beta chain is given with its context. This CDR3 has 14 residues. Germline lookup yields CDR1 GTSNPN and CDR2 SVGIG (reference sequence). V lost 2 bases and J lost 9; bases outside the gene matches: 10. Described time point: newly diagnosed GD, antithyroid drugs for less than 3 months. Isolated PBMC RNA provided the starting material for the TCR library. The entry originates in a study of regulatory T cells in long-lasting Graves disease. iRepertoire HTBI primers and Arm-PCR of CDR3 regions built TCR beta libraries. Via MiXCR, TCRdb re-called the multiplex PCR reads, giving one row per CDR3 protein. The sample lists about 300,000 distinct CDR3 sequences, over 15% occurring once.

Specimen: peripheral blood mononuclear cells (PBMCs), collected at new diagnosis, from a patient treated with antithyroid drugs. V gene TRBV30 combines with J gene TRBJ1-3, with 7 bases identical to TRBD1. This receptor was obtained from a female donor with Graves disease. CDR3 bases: TGTGCCTGGAGTAGGACAGGCGCCTTCACCACCATATATTTT. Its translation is CAWSRTGAFTTIYF. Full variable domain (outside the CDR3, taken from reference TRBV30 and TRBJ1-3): SQTIHQWPATLVQPVGSPLSLECTVEGTSNPNLYWYRQAAGRGLQLLFYSVGIGQISSEVPQNLSASRPQDRQFILSSKKLLLSDSGFYLCAWSRTGAFTTIYFGEGSWLTVV.